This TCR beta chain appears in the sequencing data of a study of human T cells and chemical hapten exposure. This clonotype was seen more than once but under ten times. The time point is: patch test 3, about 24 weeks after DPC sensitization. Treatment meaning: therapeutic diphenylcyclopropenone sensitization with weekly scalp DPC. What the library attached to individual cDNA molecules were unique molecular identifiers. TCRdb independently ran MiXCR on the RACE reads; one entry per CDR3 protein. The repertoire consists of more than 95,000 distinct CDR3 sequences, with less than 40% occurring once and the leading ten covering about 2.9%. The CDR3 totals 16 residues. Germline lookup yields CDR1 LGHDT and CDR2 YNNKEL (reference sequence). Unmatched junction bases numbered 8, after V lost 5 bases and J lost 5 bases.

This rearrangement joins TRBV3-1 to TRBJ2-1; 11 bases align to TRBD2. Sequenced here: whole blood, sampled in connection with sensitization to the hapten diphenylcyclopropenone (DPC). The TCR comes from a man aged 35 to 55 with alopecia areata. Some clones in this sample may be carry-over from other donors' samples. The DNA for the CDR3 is TGTGCCAGCAGCTACCCTAGCGGGAGGAGCCACAATGAGCAGTTCTTC. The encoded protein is CASSYPSGRSHNEQFF.